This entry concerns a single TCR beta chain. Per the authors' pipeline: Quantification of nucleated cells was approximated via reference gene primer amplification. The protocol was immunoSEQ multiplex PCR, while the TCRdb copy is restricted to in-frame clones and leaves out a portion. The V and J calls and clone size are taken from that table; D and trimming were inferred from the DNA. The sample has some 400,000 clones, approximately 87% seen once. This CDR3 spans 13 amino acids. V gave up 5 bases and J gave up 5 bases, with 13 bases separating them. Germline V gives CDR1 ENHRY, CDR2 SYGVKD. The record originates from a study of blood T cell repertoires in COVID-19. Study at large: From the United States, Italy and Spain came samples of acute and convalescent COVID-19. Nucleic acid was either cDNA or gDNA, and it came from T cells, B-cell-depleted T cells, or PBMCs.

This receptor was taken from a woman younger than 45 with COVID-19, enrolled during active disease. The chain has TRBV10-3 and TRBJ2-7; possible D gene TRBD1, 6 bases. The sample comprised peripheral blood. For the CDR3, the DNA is TGTGCCATCAGTTCTCAGGGGTTCAACGAGCAGTACTTC. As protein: CAISSQGFNEQYF.